This T cell receptor (beta chain) was captured in a study of cytomegalovirus exposure and HLA in healthy donors. Broader study findings: In a later analysis, TCR beta V- and J-gene trimming showed a link to a missense DCLRE1C variant. In a later analysis, HLA-C alleles had the fewest associated TCRs, DRB1 alleles the most. Cytomegalovirus status, reportedly, was diagnosed with high specificity and sensitivity by the classifier.

In the PCR, 60 Vbeta and 13 Jbeta primers were used. TCRdb keeps only in-frame clones here, not all; method: immunoSEQ multiplex PCR. This sample carries about 59,000 clones, approximately 83% of them seen once, and the ten largest clones take 1.6%. Investigators did not record CMV serostatus for this donor. A note on this clone: Its antigen is undetermined.

V dropped 7 bases and J dropped 0 bases, with 10 bases sitting between them. Germline V gene lookup returns CDR1 SQVTM and CDR2 ANQGSEA. The length of the CDR3 is 13 residues. V usage is TRBV29-1 and J usage is TRBJ2-1; a possible D gene is TRBD2 (5 bases). This TCR was recovered from a human donor in good health. Sequences were obtained from PBMCs. CDR3 nucleotides: TGCAGCGCGGGATGGGGCTCCTACAATGAGCAGTTCTTC. Its protein product is CSAGWGSYNEQFF.